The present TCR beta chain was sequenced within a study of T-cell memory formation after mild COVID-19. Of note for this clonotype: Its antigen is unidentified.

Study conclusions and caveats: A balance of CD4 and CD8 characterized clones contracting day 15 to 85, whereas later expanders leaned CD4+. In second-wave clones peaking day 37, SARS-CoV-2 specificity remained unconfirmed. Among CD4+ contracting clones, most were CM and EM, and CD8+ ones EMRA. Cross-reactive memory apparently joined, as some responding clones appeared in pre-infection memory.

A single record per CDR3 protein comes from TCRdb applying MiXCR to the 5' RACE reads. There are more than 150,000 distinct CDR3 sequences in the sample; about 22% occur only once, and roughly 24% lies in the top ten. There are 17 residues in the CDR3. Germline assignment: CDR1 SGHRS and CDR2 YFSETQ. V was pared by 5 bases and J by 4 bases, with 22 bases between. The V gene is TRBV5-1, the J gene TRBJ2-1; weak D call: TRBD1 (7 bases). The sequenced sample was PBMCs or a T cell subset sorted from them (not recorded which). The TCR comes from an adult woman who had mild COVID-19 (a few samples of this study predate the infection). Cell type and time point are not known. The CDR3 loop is CASSPMEGTAIYNEQFF. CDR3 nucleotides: TGCGCCAGCAGTCCCATGGAGGGGACAGCTATTTACAATGAGCAGTTCTTC.